This TCR beta chain derives from a study of blood T cell repertoires in COVID-19. In germline, CDR1 is SGHAT, CDR2 FQNNGV. The V and J ends lost 6 bases and 1 base respectively, with 15 bases between them. This CDR3 spans 15 amino acids. Per the original data handling: Reference gene primer amplification in the assay estimated nucleated cell counts. The repertoire was sequenced with immunoSEQ multiplex PCR; TCRdb's copy has only in-frame clones and lacks some. For V, J and clone size, that table is used; D and trimming come from the DNA. The data show around 80,000 clones, with approximately 80% seen just once and approximately 12% held by the top ten.

Sequencing used peripheral blood. The sequence was collected from a man older than 75 with acute or convalescent COVID-19. This chain uses TRBV11-2 with TRBJ1-1; D is perhaps TRBD1 (5 bases). DNA of the CDR3: TGTGCCAGCAGTAAAGAGGCCAGGGCGAACACTGAAGCTTTCTTT. Translation: CASSKEARANTEAFF.